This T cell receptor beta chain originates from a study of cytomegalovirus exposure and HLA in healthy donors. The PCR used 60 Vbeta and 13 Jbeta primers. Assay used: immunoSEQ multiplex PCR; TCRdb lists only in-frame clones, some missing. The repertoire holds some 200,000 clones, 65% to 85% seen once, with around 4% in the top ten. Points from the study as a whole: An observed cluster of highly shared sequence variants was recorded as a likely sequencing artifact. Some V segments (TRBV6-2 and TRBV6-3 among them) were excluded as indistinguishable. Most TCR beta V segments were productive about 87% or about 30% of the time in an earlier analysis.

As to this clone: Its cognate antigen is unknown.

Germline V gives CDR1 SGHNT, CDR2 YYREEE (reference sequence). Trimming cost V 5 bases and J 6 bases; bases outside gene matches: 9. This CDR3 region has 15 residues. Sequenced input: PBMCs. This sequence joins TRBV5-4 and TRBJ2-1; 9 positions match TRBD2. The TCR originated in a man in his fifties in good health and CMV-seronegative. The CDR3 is CASRPTGTSSNEQFF. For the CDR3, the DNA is TGTGCCAGCAGGCCTACCGGGACTAGCTCCAATGAGCAGTTCTTC.